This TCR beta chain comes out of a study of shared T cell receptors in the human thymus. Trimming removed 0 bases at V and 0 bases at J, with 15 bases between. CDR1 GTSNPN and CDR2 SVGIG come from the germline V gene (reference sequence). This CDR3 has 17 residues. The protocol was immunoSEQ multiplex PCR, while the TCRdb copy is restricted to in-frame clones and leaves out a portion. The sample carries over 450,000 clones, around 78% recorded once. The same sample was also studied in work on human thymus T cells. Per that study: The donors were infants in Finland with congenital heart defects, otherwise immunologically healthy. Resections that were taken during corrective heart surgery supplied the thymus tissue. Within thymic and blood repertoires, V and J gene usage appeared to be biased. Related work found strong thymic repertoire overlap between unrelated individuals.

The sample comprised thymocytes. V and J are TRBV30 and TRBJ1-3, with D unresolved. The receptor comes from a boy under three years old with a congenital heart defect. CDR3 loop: CAWSVRSDTSSGNTIYF. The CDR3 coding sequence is TGTGCCTGGAGTGTAAGAAGTGACACGAGCTCTGGAAACACCATATATTTT.